The 7 T cell receptor beta chains listed next were all sequenced from one sample in a study of identical twins (dated by TCRdb to between 2015 and 2016). The library was obtained by 5' RACE. TCRdb records Illumina HiSeq 2000 as the sequencer. TCRdb reprocessed the public reads (quality trimming at Q25 with fastp, clone calling with MiXCR) and kept in-frame beta chains. Rows are combined by CDR3 protein, so each entry shows the most common genes and DNA. The sample contains about 730,000 distinct CDR3 sequences, 20% to 25% of them found a single time. Of the sample, 4% to 4.5% is held by the ten largest clones. The sample was also reused in another study, on T cells expressing NK-cell markers.

Sequenced input: PBMCs. The receptors stem from a woman aged 18-29 years in good health.

The chain carries TRBV20-1 and TRBJ1-4; 7 positions agree with TRBD1. There are 12 residues in the CDR3. Trimming took 5 bases from V and 7 from J; bases not matched to a gene: 4. Looked up from germline, CDR1 is DFQATT and CDR2 is SNEGSKA (reference sequence). The CDR3 loop is CSASSGGEKLFF. The CDR3, as DNA: TGCAGTGCTTCCTCAGGGGGTGAAAAACTGTTTTTT.

V gene TRBV12-3 or TRBV12-4 combines with J gene TRBJ1-1; 7 nucleotides match TRBD1. The CDR3 is 15 amino acids. After removal of 5 bases from V and 0 bases from J, the junction contained 6 bases not matched to a gene. Here the CDR3 reads CASSKPTGVNTEAFF. CDR3 bases: TGTGCCAGCAGTAAGCCAACAGGGGTGAACACTGAAGCTTTCTTT.

This chain links TRBV7-9 with TRBJ2-4; D is unresolved. The CDR3 runs to 16 residues. Looked up from germline, CDR1 is SEHNR and CDR2 is FQNEAQ (reference sequence). The germline V and J ends were trimmed by 2 bases and 0 bases, with 11 bases remaining between them. The CDR3 reads CASSLWRTLAKNIQYF. The DNA for the CDR3 is TGTGCCAGCAGCTTATGGCGGACCCTAGCCAAAAACATTCAGTACTTC.

This clonotype came up a few times. This sequence joins TRBV4-2 and TRBJ2-5; TRBD2 matches at 9 bases. The trim removed 3 bases at V and 2 bases at J, leaving 7 bases unmatched. Germline V gives CDR1 LGHNA, CDR2 YNFKEQ. CDR3 length equals 16 residues. The CDR3 sequence: CASSHSLTSGQETQYF. The DNA of the CDR3 is TGTGCCAGCAGCCACTCCTTAACTAGCGGGCAAGAGACCCAGTACTTC.

The chain uses TRBV25-1 and TRBJ1-2; no definite D call. The CDR3 loop spans 14 amino acids. Germline CDR1 and CDR2: MGHDK and SYGVNS. The germline V and J ends were trimmed by 4 bases and 0 bases, with 9 bases remaining between them. In DNA form, the CDR3 reads TGTGCCAGCAGTGGTTCGGTCTCTAACTATGGCTACACCTTC. Translating gives CASSGSVSNYGYTF.

The sample holds many counts of this clonotype. The rearrangement links TRBV5-1 to TRBJ1-1; D is uncertain. This CDR3 contains 14 residues. V was clipped by 3 bases and J by 2 bases, with 11 bases between them. Germline assignment: CDR1 SGHRS and CDR2 YFSETQ. In nucleotides, the CDR3 is TGCGCCAGCAGCTCGCTCAGCGGTAACACTGAAGCTTTCTTT. Its translation is CASSSLSGNTEAFF.

This chain joins TRBV6-5 and TRBJ2-2; the D gene is possibly TRBD1 (5 bases). The germline V gene encodes CDR1 MNHEY and CDR2 SVGAGI. The CDR3 contains 16 residues. V was clipped by 2 bases and J by 4 bases, with 14 bases between them. As DNA, the CDR3 is TGTGCCAGCAGTTACGGAGCTCACAGGACCACCGGGGAGCTGTTTTTT. It translates to CASSYGAHRTTGELFF.